This T cell receptor (beta chain) derives from a study of intratumoral heterogeneity in liver cancer. Regarding the research as a whole: Across the full 14-patient cohort, most patients were male and the median age was almost 65 years. To investigate intratumor heterogeneity, the study integrated RNA-seq, DNA sequencing, TCR-seq and SNP array data drawn from multiple regions of hepatocellular carcinoma specimens. Of the approximately 68 multiregional samples collected from around 15 HCC patients in the overall cohort, under 55 were tumoral regions and roughly 20 were adjacent nontumoral regions. Study-level results and caveats: Within each of the two sequenced patients, overall T cell clonality showed no significant difference between tumor regions. Tumor region a in each sequenced patient had significantly more unique T-cell clonal expansions than region b. The authors noted a relatively low number of patients and under-sampled tumor-infiltrating lymphocyte representation as limitations. TCR sequencing was reported to confirm the RNA-seq-based estimates of regional differences in tumor-infiltrating lymphocyte burden.

Samples with the label H were taken from distinct, geographically separated regions of the hepatocellular carcinoma nodule. Early-stage hepatocellular carcinoma was present in all patients, and no therapy was administered to any patient before surgical resection. None of the sampled areas showed macroscopic evidence of necrosis or hemorrhage. Multiple regions from two patients underwent TCR sequencing (ImmunoSeq). Frozen tissue samples from resection were taken at least 1 cm away from one another. Genomic DNA was isolated from bulk tissue with the DNeasy blood and tissue kit. The immunoSEQ assay was used to sequence TCR beta chain CDR3 regions from genomic DNA. Primers annealing to V and J segments amplified rearranged VDJ segments. On the authors' methods: The ImmunoSeq Analyzer software was used to compute clonality and richness metrics. To find clones with differing abundance between regions, Fisher's exact test was applied together with a beta-binomial method for extra stringency. Here the immuneACCESS table is served through TCRdb, limited to in-frame sequences with V and J called. Missing clones are a known gap in these copies; in checked studies unresolved V genes cover under half, and the rest lacks a known reason. That table is the source of V, J and clone size, and D and trimming were worked out from the DNA. In all, the sample holds 2,500 to 3,000 clones, and roughly two thirds of those were seen once. The ten largest clones add up to around 42% of the sample.

This clone was observed a few times. No cognate antigen has been identified for it. There are no base qualities to consult, and no much larger clone falls within one base. The germline V and J ends show losses of 1 base and 4 bases respectively, and no gene match explains 2 bases of the junction. CDR1 and CDR2, looked up from the germline V gene, are MNHEY and SVGEGT. The CDR3 spans 14 residues, from the cysteine through the phenylalanine. Only CDR3 DNA remains: 42 bases, in frame from the first base. The source material was tumor tissue, sampled before any cancer treatment. This clonotype originated in a woman between 70 and 85 years old with hepatocellular carcinoma. The chain was built from TRBV6-2 or TRBV6-3 and TRBJ2-7, with 9 central nucleotides matching TRBD2. The CDR3 reads CASSYFAGGYEQYF. The sequenced DNA is TGTGCCAGCAGTTACTTTGCGGGAGGGTACGAGCAGTACTTC.